This T cell receptor (beta chain) emerged from a study of blood T cell repertoires in COVID-19 (dated by TCRdb to the early 2020s). For the wider study: Samples from collaborators originated in the United States, Italy and Spain and spanned both the acute and convalescent phases of COVID-19. HLA class I and class II types, where available, came from metadata supplied by the sample provider rather than from assay-based typing. Subjects who had been exposed to COVID-19, were actively infected with it, or had recovered from it provided the deeply sampled blood TCRbeta repertoires that made up the dataset. Nearly every sample came with metadata listing a de-identified subject ID, COVID-19 status, age in years and sex. Samples were obtained from the ongoing ImmuneRACE study (first 160 participants) and from some 1,300 subjects provided by 6 global collaborators. The prospective study material was composed of cDNA or gDNA derived from T cells, B-cell-depleted T cells, or PBMCs. The repertoires were released in a freely available public database meant as a resource for research on the immune response to SARS-CoV-2. Here is what the overall study found, with its caveats: How much clinical and demographic metadata was included differed by source and by participant, and the metadata was provided uncurated.

Each collaborating institution followed its own protocols to collect whole blood in K2EDTA tubes. For TCRbeta analysis, collaborator samples were shipped as frozen whole blood, as isolated PBMCs, or as DNA extracted from either sample type. Sequences SGHTS (CDR1) and YDEGEE (CDR2) are obtained from the germline V gene. The CDR3 measures 15 amino acids from cysteine to phenylalanine. Only CDR3 DNA remains: 45 bases, in frame from the first base. V and J lose 3 bases and 0 bases, and a span of 10 bases separates them. TCRbeta CDR3 regions were amplified from genomic DNA by means of the immunoSEQ Assay, a bias-controlled multiplex PCR. The study's own analysis went as follows. Within the assay, amplification of reference gene primers was used to estimate how many nucleated cells each sample contained. To quantify the absolute abundance of each unique TCRbeta CDR3 rearrangement, sequence reads were collapsed and filtered. For each sample, productive Simpson clonality was calculated as the square root of Simpson's diversity index across productive rearrangements. As stored in TCRdb, this immuneACCESS dataset retains in-frame rearrangements with V and J assigned. A fraction of the clones does not appear; measured against another copy, unresolved V genes explain less than half of the discrepancy, and the remainder lacks a known reason. That table is the source of V, J and clone size, and D and trimming were worked out from the DNA. Counted in this sample were tens of thousands of clones; 87% of them appeared once. The ten largest clones add up to about 3% of the sample.

This clone was observed a single time. Its antigen is unknown. Base qualities are not provided; no much larger clone lies one nucleotide away. This sequence was found in a woman aged 45-60 years with active or convalescent COVID-19. The rearranged segments are TRBV5-8 and TRBJ2-1; confidence is insufficient to name the D gene. Sequencing used peripheral blood. The CDR3 corresponds to CASSSSPSSYNEQFF. The DNA is as follows: TGTGCCAGCAGCTCGTCTCCGAGCTCCTACAATGAGCAGTTCTTC.